This is a list of T cell receptor beta chains from one sample in a study of blood T cell repertoires in COVID-19. TCRdb keeps only in-frame clones here, not all; method: immunoSEQ multiplex PCR. The sample includes roughly 250,000 clones, 86% of them seen just once. Sequencing was performed on PBMCs or T cells enriched from blood (not recorded which). All receptors derive from a woman between 50 and 59 years old who had recovered from COVID-19. The CDR3 runs from the conserved cysteine through the conserved F or W. The order of the fields is J gene, clone size, V gene, D gene, CDR3 protein, CDR3 DNA. D genes are given only for firm matches. The size of a clone is reported for some rows only, either as once, few or many, or as a class for expanded clones.

TRBJ2-1	.	TRBV5-1	.	CASSLEAGYNEQFF	TGCGCCAGCAGCTTGGAAGCCGGCTACAATGAGCAGTTCTTC
TRBJ2-1	.	TRBV27	.	CASSLLPRLSSYNEQFF	TGTGCCAGCAGTTTACTCCCGCGGTTAAGCTCCTACAATGAGCAGTTCTTC
TRBJ2-7	.	TRBV28	TRBD1	CASRSDRVGEQYF	TGTGCCAGCAGATCGGACAGGGTGGGGGAGCAGTACTTC
TRBJ2-1	.	TRBV7-9	.	CASSSGREALQFF	TGTGCCAGCAGCTCCGGCAGAGAGGCATTGCAGTTCTTC
TRBJ1-6	.	TRBV7-9	.	CASSPPGVYNSPLHF	TGTGCCAGCAGCCCCCCCGGGGTGTATAATTCACCCCTCCACTTT
TRBJ1-2	few	TRBV6-5	TRBD1	CASSRTGSYGYTF	TGTGCCAGCAGTAGGACAGGGAGCTATGGCTACACCTTC
TRBJ1-4	once	TRBV4-3	.	CASSQDGGTNEKLFF	TGCGCCAGCAGCCAAGATGGGGGGACGAATGAAAAACTGTTTTTT
TRBJ2-1	.	TRBV4-3	TRBD2	CASSRGRGQPNEQFF	TGCGCCAGCAGCCGCGGGAGGGGACAGCCCAATGAGCAGTTCTTC
TRBJ2-1	.	TRBV11-2	.	CASSLDLAANEQFF	TGTGCCAGCAGCTTAGATCTAGCTGCAAATGAGCAGTTCTTC
TRBJ1-2	.	TRBV9	TRBD1	CASRNRGSGYTF	TGTGCCAGCAGAAACAGGGGTAGTGGCTACACCTTC
TRBJ1-4	.	TRBV4-1	TRBD1	CASSQGDRLGEKLFF	TGCGCCAGCAGCCAAGGGGACAGGTTGGGGGAAAAACTGTTTTTT
TRBJ2-3	.	TRBV6-4	TRBD2	CASSSRAGGGTDTQYF	TGTGCCAGCTCATCCAGGGCCGGGGGGGGCACAGATACGCAGTATTTT
TRBJ2-7	.	TRBV27	TRBD2	CASSLGLAGTYEQYF	TGTGCCAGCAGTTTAGGACTAGCGGGAACCTACGAGCAGTACTTC
TRBJ1-6	few	TRBV2	.	CASSDGTYNSPLHF	TGTGCCAGCAGTGACGGTACCTATAATTCACCCCTCCACTTT
TRBJ2-3	.	TRBV19	.	CASRGAGRIADTQYF	TGTGCCAGCAGGGGGGCGGGCCGTATCGCAGATACGCAGTATTTT
TRBJ1-2	.	TRBV19	.	CASRTEDNYGYTF	TGTGCCAGTCGGACAGAAGATAACTATGGCTACACCTTC
TRBJ1-5	.	TRBV18	TRBD1	CASSPLPGQGRVNQPQHF	TGTGCCAGCTCACCACTCCCCGGACAGGGGCGGGTGAATCAGCCCCAGCATTTT
TRBJ2-3	once	TRBV4-1	.	CASSQDRGTLDTQYF	TGCGCCAGCAGCCAAGATAGGGGAACTCTGGATACGCAGTATTTT
TRBJ1-3	.	TRBV12-3/TRBV12-4	.	CASRQGTGNTIYF	TGTGCCAGCAGACAGGGAACTGGAAACACCATATATTTT
TRBJ1-2	.	TRBV28	TRBD1	CASSLADRGPNYGYTF	TGTGCCAGCAGTTTAGCCGACAGGGGGCCTAACTATGGCTACACCTTC
TRBJ1-2	.	TRBV4-1	.	CASSQDGRVSGYTF	TGCGCCAGCAGCCAAGATGGCAGGGTTTCTGGCTACACCTTC
TRBJ2-7	.	TRBV7-2	TRBD2	CASSWLAGDEQYF	TGTGCCAGCAGCTGGCTAGCGGGGGACGAGCAGTACTTC
TRBJ1-3	few	TRBV6-5	TRBD1	CASSYGTGPGNTIYF	TGTGCCAGCAGTTACGGGACAGGGCCTGGAAACACCATATATTTT
TRBJ1-3	.	TRBV4-2	TRBD1	CASSQVGQGAGNTIYF	TGTGCCAGCAGCCAAGTTGGCCAGGGGGCAGGAAACACCATATATTTT
TRBJ1-1	.	TRBV5-1	.	CASSSRTMNTEAFF	TGCGCCAGCAGCTCACGGACAATGAACACTGAAGCTTTCTTT
TRBJ1-2	.	TRBV6-1	.	CASSARGDRSNYGYTF	TGTGCCAGCAGTGCCCGAGGCGACAGGTCTAACTATGGCTACACCTTC
TRBJ2-2	.	TRBV13	TRBD1	CASSLAPGQGAGGELFF	TGTGCCAGCAGCTTAGCCCCCGGCCAGGGGGCGGGCGGGGAGCTGTTTTTT
TRBJ1-6	.	TRBV18	.	CASSQTGIGDSPLHF	TGTGCCAGCTCGCAAACAGGGATAGGGGATTCACCCCTCCACTTT
TRBJ2-2	.	TRBV11-1	TRBD1	CASSPGQVYTGELFF	TGTGCCAGCAGCCCGGGACAGGTGTACACCGGGGAGCTGTTTTTT
TRBJ1-5	.	TRBV6-5	.	CASKDGGGNQPQHF	TGTGCCAGCAAGGACGGGGGTGGCAATCAGCCCCAGCATTTT
TRBJ1-2	.	TRBV2	.	CASSELTANYGYTF	TGTGCCAGCAGTGAACTGACAGCGAACTATGGCTACACCTTC